A selection of T cell receptor beta chains follows, all from one sample in a study of persistence of HIV-infected CD4 T cells. No antigen has been assigned to these receptors. The assay was immunoSEQ multiplex PCR, and TCRdb's table has in-frame clones only and misses some. The data show just under 20,000 clones, 70% to 80% seen once. This specimen was CD4+ T cells sorted from PBMCs after approximately 18-hour stimulation, taken from a patient who received antiretroviral therapy. Every receptor here comes from an adult man with HIV who was CMV-seropositive. The conserved cysteine and the conserved F or W are not part of the CDR3 here. Clone size, where shown, is once, few, many, or a class for clones that have expanded.

j_call clone_size v_call cdr3_aa
TRBJ2-2 - TRBV9 ASSLFSGGLTGELF
TRBJ2-5 - TRBV28 ASSSPALETQY
TRBJ2-6 - TRBV2 ASNRVSGANVLT
TRBJ2-6 - TRBV19 ASTSGYGQRSGANVLT
TRBJ2-4 - TRBV18 ASSPLDGVLAKNIQY
TRBJ1-3 - TRBV5-1 ASNPGQGAGGNTIY
TRBJ1-6 - TRBV5-1 ASSLERVGSPLH
TRBJ1-3 - TRBV5-1 ASSLDTDGNTIY
TRBJ2-7 - TRBV7-9 ASSLDLGEQY
TRBJ2-7 - TRBV2 ASSERGVSYEQY
TRBJ1-6 - TRBV5-1 ASSLEDSRNNSPLH
TRBJ1-4 - TRBV9 ASSSLGGAYEKLF
TRBJ2-3 once TRBV9 ASSAREGRQGSTDTQY
TRBJ2-7 - TRBV3-1/TRBV3-2 ASSPFGRPSYEQY
TRBJ2-7 few TRBV28 ASNNRAYEQY
TRBJ2-7 - TRBV3-1/TRBV3-2 ASSQDLYEQY
TRBJ1-2 once TRBV28 ASTAGGRDYGYT
TRBJ1-1 - TRBV28 ASTPGGTRAEAF
TRBJ2-1 once TRBV7-3 ASSSTPGTDQF
TRBJ2-5 few TRBV18 ASSEGGLKTQY
TRBJ2-2 - TRBV5-1 ASSFQGGDTGELF
TRBJ1-1 - TRBV9 ASSVLENTEAF
TRBJ2-7 - TRBV18 ASSPPTGGGSYEQY
TRBJ2-7 - TRBV4-1 ASSHTLGSYEQY
TRBJ1-1 - TRBV6-5 ASSYARTGNTEAF
TRBJ2-1 few TRBV20-1 SASPLGGSSYNEQF
TRBJ1-3 - TRBV4-1 ASSQDTQDSRNTIY
TRBJ1-1 - TRBV3-1/TRBV3-2 ASATGNTEAF
TRBJ1-5 - TRBV28 ASRRAEVYSNQPQH
TRBJ1-1 few TRBV7-8 ASSLGTANTEAF
TRBJ1-1 once TRBV18 ASSSDRVAEAF
TRBJ2-2 - TRBV6-5 ASSYRRDTGELF
TRBJ1-2 - TRBV6-5 ASSPGGANYGYT
TRBJ2-3 - TRBV7-3 ASSLLPSGALTDTQY
TRBJ1-5 - TRBV19 ASSITRDSNQPQH